This T cell receptor beta chain was captured by sequencing in a study of Ad26.COV2.S vaccination and SARS-CoV-2 variants. Note on this clone: What it binds is not known.

Study-wide findings and caveats: Total T cell responses were possibly underestimated by TCR breadth and depth analyses.

Profiling relied on immunoSEQ multiplex PCR, and the TCRdb table lists in-frame clones only, not all of them. The sample has roughly 680,000 clones, 89% seen once; the top ten hold 1.5%. The CDR3 contains 18 residues. Trimming removed 0 bases at V and 3 bases at J, with 18 bases between. Per the germline V gene, CDR1 is SGHAT and CDR2 is FQNNGV. As for treatment: roughly 18 received Ad26.COV2.S at low or high dose, single or two shots; roughly 5 received placebo; per-sample allocation not given. It was on day 63 after the first vaccine or placebo injection that samples were taken. This TCR was recovered from a person aged 18-65 years who received the Ad26.COV2.S COVID-19 vaccine or a placebo. The sequences come from peripheral blood, collected in a trial of Ad26.COV2.S vaccine versus placebo. The chain links TRBV11-2 to TRBJ1-3; a possible D gene is TRBD1 (5 bases). The CDR3 bases are TGTGCCAGCAGCTTAGATGGGGCCAGGGCTTCAGGTGGAAACACCATATATTTT. Protein product: CASSLDGARASGGNTIYF.